This T cell receptor (beta chain) was identified during a study of blood T cells in healthy people across ages. This clonotype was counted between two and nine times. Through a sample-barcoded 5' primer and a J-beta primer mix, a second PCR was run for roughly 6 to 12 cycles. One entry per CDR3 protein, called by TCRdb with MiXCR from the 5' RACE reads. The table has around 1,100,000 distinct CDR3 sequences, roughly two fifths seen once. The germline CDR1 and CDR2 sequences are SGHDT and YYEEEE. CDR3 length: 15 amino acids. V lost 1 base to trimming and J lost 7 bases, with 15 bases between them. The receptor was derived from a man between 18 and 35 years old in good health. V and J are TRBV5-6 and TRBJ2-1; possible D gene TRBD1, 6 bases. The sequenced sample consisted of blood. CDR3 bases: TGTGCCAGCAGCTTGACCCAGGGGACGCAAAATGAGCAGTTCTTC. Translated, it gives CASSLTQGTQNEQFF.